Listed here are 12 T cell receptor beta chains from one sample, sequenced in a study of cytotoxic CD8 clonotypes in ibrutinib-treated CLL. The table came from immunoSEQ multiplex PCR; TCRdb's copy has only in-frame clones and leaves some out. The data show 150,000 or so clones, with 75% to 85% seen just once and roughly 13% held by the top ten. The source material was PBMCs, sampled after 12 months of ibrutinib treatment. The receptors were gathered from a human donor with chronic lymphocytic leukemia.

CDR3 sequence (DNA): TGTGCCAGCAGTTTGGCCGGGTTTGGGCGAGAGACCCAGTACTTC. Translating gives CASSLAGFGRETQYF. V gene TRBV27 combines with J gene TRBJ2-5; D unclear. The V gene lost 3 bases and the J gene lost 4 bases, with 15 bases spanning the gap. The germline V gene has CDR1 MNHEY and CDR2 SMNVEV (reference sequence). The CDR3 sequence is 15 residues long.

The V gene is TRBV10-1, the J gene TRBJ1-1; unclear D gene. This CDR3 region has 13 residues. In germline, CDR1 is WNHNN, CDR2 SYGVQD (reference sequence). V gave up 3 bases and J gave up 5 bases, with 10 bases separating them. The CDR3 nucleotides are TGCGCCAGCAGTGATACTGGGGATACTGAAGCTTTCTTT. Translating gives CASSDTGDTEAFF.

CDR3 protein: CASSLGGSEDTDTQYF. Written as DNA, the CDR3 is TGTGCCAGCAGCCTGGGCGGGTCTGAAGACACAGATACGCAGTATTTT. The gene calls are TRBV4-2 and TRBJ2-3; a possible D gene is TRBD2 (5 bases). This CDR3 has 16 residues. Looked up from germline, CDR1 is LGHNA and CDR2 is YNFKEQ. Trimming pared 4 bases from V and 2 bases from J, leaving 16 bases between.

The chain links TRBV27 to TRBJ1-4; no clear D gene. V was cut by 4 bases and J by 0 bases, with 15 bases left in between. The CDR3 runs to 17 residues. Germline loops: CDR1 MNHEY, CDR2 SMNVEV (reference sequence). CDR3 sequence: CASSSKRWAATNEKLFF. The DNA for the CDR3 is TGTGCCAGCAGTTCCAAGAGGTGGGCAGCAACTAATGAAAAACTGTTTTTT.

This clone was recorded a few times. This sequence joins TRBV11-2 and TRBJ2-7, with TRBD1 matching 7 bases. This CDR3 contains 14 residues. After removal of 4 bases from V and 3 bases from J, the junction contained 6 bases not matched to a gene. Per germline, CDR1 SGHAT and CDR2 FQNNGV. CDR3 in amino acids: CASSSNRGRYEQYF. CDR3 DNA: TGTGCCAGCAGCTCCAACAGGGGTCGCTACGAGCAGTACTTC.

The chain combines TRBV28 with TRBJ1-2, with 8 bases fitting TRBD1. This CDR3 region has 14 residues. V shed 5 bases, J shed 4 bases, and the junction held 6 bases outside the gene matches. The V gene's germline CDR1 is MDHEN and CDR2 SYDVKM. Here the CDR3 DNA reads TGTGCCAGCAGTCCAGGACAGGGTTCCTATGGCTACACCTTC. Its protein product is CASSPGQGSYGYTF.

The CDR3 reads CASSTGGTSYF. The CDR3 region has the DNA TGTGCCAGCAGCACGGGAGGGACGTCGTACTTC. The rearrangement uses TRBV7-9 and TRBJ2-7; 8 nucleotides line up with TRBD2. Germline V gene sequence: CDR1 SEHNR, CDR2 FQNEAQ (reference sequence). After removal of 5 bases from V and 12 bases from J, the junction contained 6 bases not matched to a gene. The CDR3 is 11 amino acids.

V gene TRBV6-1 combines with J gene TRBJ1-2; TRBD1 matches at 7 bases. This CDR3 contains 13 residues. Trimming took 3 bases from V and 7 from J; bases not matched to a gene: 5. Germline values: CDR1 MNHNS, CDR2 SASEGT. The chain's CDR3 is CASSETGLAGYTF. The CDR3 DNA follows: TGTGCCAGCAGTGAGACAGGGTTGGCTGGCTACACCTTC.

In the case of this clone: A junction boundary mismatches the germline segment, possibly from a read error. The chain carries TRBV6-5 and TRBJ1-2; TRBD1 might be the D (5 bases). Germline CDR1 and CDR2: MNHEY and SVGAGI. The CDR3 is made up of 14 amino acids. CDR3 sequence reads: CAISEWGLNYGYTF. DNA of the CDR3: TGTGCCATCAGTGAGTGGGGCCTTAACTATGGCTACACCTTC.

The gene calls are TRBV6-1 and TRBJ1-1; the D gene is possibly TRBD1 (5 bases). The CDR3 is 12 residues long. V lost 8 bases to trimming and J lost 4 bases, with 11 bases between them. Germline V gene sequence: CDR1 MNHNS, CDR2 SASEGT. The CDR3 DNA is TGTGCCAGCCAGGGTTGGGGCACTGAAGCTTTCTTT. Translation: CASQGWGTEAFF.

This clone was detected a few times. As DNA, the CDR3 is TGTGCCAGCAGTTCTAGAGCTAGCACAGATACGCAGTATTTT. Encoded protein: CASSSRASTDTQYF. J is TRBJ2-3 and V is TRBV6-5; unclear D gene. V was clipped by 4 bases and J by 0 bases, with 8 bases between them. This CDR3 has 14 amino acids. CDR1 is MNHEY and CDR2 is SVGAGI in the germline V gene.

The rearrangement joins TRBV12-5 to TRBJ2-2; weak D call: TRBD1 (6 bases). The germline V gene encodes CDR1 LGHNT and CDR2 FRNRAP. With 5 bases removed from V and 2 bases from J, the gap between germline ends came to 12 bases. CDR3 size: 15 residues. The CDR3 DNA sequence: TGTGCTAGTGGTCATGGACAGTTTAACACCGGGGAGCTGTTTTTT. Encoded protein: CASGHGQFNTGELFF.